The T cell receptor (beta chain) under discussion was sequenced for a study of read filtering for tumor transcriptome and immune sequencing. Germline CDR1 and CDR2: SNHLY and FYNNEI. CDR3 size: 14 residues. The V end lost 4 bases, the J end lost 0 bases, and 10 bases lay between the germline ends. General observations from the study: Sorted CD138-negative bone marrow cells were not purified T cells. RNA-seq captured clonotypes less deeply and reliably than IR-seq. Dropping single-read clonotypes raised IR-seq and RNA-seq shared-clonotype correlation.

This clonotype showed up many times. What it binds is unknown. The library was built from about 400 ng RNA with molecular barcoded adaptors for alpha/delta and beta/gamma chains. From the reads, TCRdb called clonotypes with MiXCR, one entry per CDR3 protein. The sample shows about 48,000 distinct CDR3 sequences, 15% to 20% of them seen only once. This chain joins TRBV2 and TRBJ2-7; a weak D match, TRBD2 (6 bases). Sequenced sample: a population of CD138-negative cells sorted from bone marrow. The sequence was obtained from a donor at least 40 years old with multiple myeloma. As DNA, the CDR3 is TGTGCCAGCAGTGGGACTATAACCTCCTACGAGCAGTACTTC. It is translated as CASSGTITSYEQYF.